A selection of T cell receptor beta chains follows, all from one sample in a study of blood T cell repertoires in COVID-19. Method: immunoSEQ multiplex PCR; TCRdb's copy keeps in-frame clones and lacks some. The sample gives more than 140,000 clones, approximately 80% of which show up once; around 1.6% is in the top ten. The sample comprised peripheral blood. The receptors derive from a human donor in a cohort sampled during active COVID-19. CDR3s include the opening cysteine and the closing phenylalanine or tryptophan.

cdr3_aa | v_call
CASSLAGTQETQYF | TRBV7-9
CASSAYPGSIPYEQYF | TRBV3-1/TRBV3-2
CASSQGRGDYGYTF | TRBV3-1/TRBV3-2
CASSLQGAYTEAFF | TRBV6-5
CASSTPGVIGEKLFF | TRBV28
CASSFYPGTGEGPTNEKLFF | TRBV7-6
CASSLATAGETQYF | TRBV7-8
CASMAGGNPSSYEQYF | TRBV19
CASSAGTGGGFLDQKLFF | TRBV9
CASSFRDLNTEAFF | TRBV5-4
CASSLPGVYEKLFF | TRBV7-6
CASSDRSRPTDTQYF | TRBV25-1
CASSLGTPEKETQYF | TRBV7-9
CASSPGRDRGHSQHF | TRBV18
CASSLQATTEAFF | TRBV12-3/TRBV12-4
CASSLGQFSGNTIYF | TRBV7-2
CASSQVDNNYGYTF | TRBV18
CASSGRPNEKLFF | TRBV18
CASSMGAGEPSTDTQYF | TRBV19
CASSPGQGAEAFF | TRBV18
CASSLDRGGTDTQYF | TRBV5-8
CASSLASGRATYNEQFF | TRBV28
CASSFLGRQIEYGYTF | TRBV7-2
CASSRDRGGNEQFF | TRBV11-2
CASSVGGLGYGYTF | TRBV9
CASSPPQGAGTEAFF | TRBV5-6
CASRTGEYGYTF | TRBV6-6
CASSYGLAGGTSYEQYF | TRBV6-2/TRBV6-3
CASSWSGGRDTQYF | TRBV28
CASSPDRNYGYTF | TRBV18
CASSARGSYNEQFF | TRBV28
CASSLLSGLSDTQYF | TRBV5-1
CASTKFSRAGGLSTGELFF | TRBV27
CASSRGVNQPQHF | TRBV6-5
CASSPDRTGEGSWKTQYF | TRBV4-3
CASSPPGTPPGNEQFF | TRBV18
CASSRNRVKSPLHF | TRBV5-6
CASLVEAGQPQHF | TRBV7-2
CASSPFIATNEKLFF | TRBV6-5
CASSMRGAAATNEKLFF | TRBV5-1
CSADGSGFRGGGYTF | TRBV29-1
CASSQVGRADFNYNEQFF | TRBV4-2
CASSLPGGRGDEQFF | TRBV7-3
CSARQGREQYF | TRBV20-1
CASSNLVWGDRHSGANVLTF | TRBV19
CASSVEGRGYIYEQYF | TRBV9
CASSLSRNTIYF | TRBV5-6
CASSLFEGAEWDTQYF | TRBV7-2